The TCR beta chain under discussion was sequenced for a study of chronic HIV infection and antiretroviral therapy. One entry per CDR3 protein results from TCRdb running MiXCR on the 5' RACE reads. This sample carries more than 40,000 distinct CDR3 sequences, over 15% of them seen once, and the ten largest clones take over 2.5%. V trimming: 9 bases; J trimming: 6 bases; junction bases outside the gene matches: 10. The V gene's germline CDR1 is KGHDR and CDR2 SFDVKD. The CDR3 is made up of 15 amino acids. The sample consisted of peripheral blood. This chain joins TRBV24-1 and TRBJ1-4, with 9 bases identical to TRBD1. The sequence was obtained from an adult who had HIV and had not received antiretroviral therapy, or was an uninfected healthy control (not recorded which). CDR3 sequence: CATAPGTGNDEKLFF. The CDR3 DNA sequence: TGTGCCACCGCTCCCGGGACAGGGAATGATGAAAAACTGTTTTTT.